This TCR beta chain is drawn from a study of T cells after yellow fever vaccination (dated by TCRdb to the late 2010s). With regard to the full study: Libraries from fractions with low cell numbers were prepared with the SMART-Seq v4 Ultra Low Input RNA kit. To follow T-cell clones before and after primary and booster YFV17D yellow fever vaccination, bulk TCR alpha and beta repertoires were sequenced over time. Two healthy male donors, one aged 18 to 29 and one aged 30 to 39 years, were included in the cohort. Blood samples were taken at several timepoints before and after primary and secondary immunization, and bulk PBMC replicates and cell subsets were isolated.

Paper-wide results and their limitations: A small fraction of clonotypes showed up in both the CD4 and CD8 compartments, probably as a result of convergent recombination. After the booster, most clones that had expanded after primary vaccination were detected again (approximately 97% of CD4 and around nine tenths of CD8), suggesting broad maintenance of memory. Computational filtering was required because FACS-sorted repertoires could contain abundant contaminating clonotypes from the bulk population. Compared with the primary T-cell response, the secondary T-cell response was weaker but faster, peaking on day 5 rather than day 15. Because the study included only a couple of donors, the extent to which the findings can be generalized is limited.

In this sample, this clonotype turned up many times. Its antigen is unknown. No base-level quality is on record; no much larger clone is a single base apart. TCR cDNA was synthesized by 5'RACE template switching, through which a universal primer site and unique molecular identifiers were introduced. Priming of cDNA synthesis was performed from both the TCR alpha and TCR beta constant segments. Two PCR steps were used to amplify libraries, with sample barcodes and sequencing adapters being added in the second step. Libraries were sequenced on Illumina HiSeq 2500 (2x100 bp) or NovaSeq (2x150 bp). The authors processed their data as follows. MIGEC handled demultiplexing of reads and collapsing into UMI consensus sequences, while MiXCR performed V(D)J alignment. Vaccine-responding clonotypes were defined with edgeR using replicate PBMC samples, requiring FDR below 0.01 and a log2 fold change above 5 up to day 15. Each bulk clonotype received a CD4 or CD8 identity based on whether the sequenced CD4 or CD8 repertoire contained that clonotype at higher abundance. The public sequencing data were trimmed at Q25 with fastp and processed into clonotypes with MiXCR by TCRdb, which kept only in-frame beta chains. Rows are unified per CDR3 protein, each entry keeping the most common DNA and genes. In this record, the V and J calls reflect TCRdb's handling and not the investigators' own analysis. This sample lists a few hundred thousand distinct CDR3 sequences; 6.2% were detected once. Clones ranked in the top ten supply 14% to 15% of the sample.

This specimen's treatment or condition label, interpreted: live attenuated yellow fever vaccine strain. Two biological replicates of bulk PBMCs were collected at each blood-draw timepoint. A standard Ficoll-Paque protocol was used to isolate PBMCs from peripheral blood. TriZol was used to extract RNA from bulk PBMCs, from CD4 and CD8 fractions, and from dextramer-positive and dextramer-negative fractions. Sequencing used PBMCs, obtained 5 days after the yellow fever booster vaccination. This receptor was taken from a man aged 25 to 40 who received the YFV17D yellow fever vaccine.

The CDR3 reads as follows: CAWSVNSLAGYEQYF. The DNA sequence is TGTGCCTGGAGTGTAAACTCGCTAGCGGGCTACGAGCAGTACTTC. Rearrangement joined TRBV30 to TRBJ2-7, with 8 junctional bases fitting TRBD2. The V end gives up 0 bases and the J end 3 bases, leaving 7 bases in the junction not matched to a gene. CDR1 and CDR2 were assigned from the germline V gene (reference sequence) as GTSNPN and SVGIG. The CDR3 holds 15 amino acids from the cysteine to the phenylalanine. Only CDR3 DNA is held: 45 bases, read in frame from base 1.